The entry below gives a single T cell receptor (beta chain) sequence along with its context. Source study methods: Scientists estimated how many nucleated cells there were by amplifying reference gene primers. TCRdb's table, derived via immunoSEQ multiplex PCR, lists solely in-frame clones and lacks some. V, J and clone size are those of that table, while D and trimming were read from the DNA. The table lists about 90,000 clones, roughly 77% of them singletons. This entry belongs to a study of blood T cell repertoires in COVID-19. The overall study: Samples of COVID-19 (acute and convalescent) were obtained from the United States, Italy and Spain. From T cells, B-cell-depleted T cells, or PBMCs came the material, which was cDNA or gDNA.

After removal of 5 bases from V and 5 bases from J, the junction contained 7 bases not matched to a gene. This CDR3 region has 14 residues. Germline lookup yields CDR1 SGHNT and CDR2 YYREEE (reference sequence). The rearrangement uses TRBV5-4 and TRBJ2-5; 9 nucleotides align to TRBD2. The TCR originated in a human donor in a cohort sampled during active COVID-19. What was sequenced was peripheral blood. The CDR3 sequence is CASSGAGGWETQYF. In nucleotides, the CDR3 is TGTGCCAGCAGTGGAGCGGGGGGTTGGGAGACCCAGTACTTC. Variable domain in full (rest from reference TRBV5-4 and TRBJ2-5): ETGVTQSPTHLIKTRGQQVTLRCSSQSGHNTVSWYQQALGQGPQFIFQYYREEENGRGNFPPRFSGLQFPNYSSELNVNALELDDSALYLCASSGAGGWETQYFGPGTRLLVL.